This record concerns one T cell receptor (beta chain) sequence. Its antigen remains undetermined. The junction differs from germline at one of its ends, possibly a read error. Peripheral blood and lesional scalp punch biopsies were obtained from patients with alopecia areata. After PBMCs were isolated by density centrifugation and stained for CD3, CD4 and CD8, a FACSAria was used to sort CD4+ and CD8+ T cells. This sample is part of a study of CD8+ T cells in alopecia areata (dated by TCRdb to the late 2010s). Background on the whole study: Treated patients were enrolled in an open-label pilot trial of oral tofacitinib, 5 to 10 mg twice daily, for moderate-to-severe alopecia areata. Biopsies were taken from tofacitinib-treated patients at baseline and again at 4 and 24 weeks into treatment, and several of those patients also had a later scalp biopsy. Human TCRbeta sequencing covered scalp tissue and sorted CD4+ and CD8+ peripheral blood T cells from patchy and totalis/universalis alopecia areata patients and healthy controls. RNA came from the PAXgene miRNA kit for fixed scalp, the miRNeasy kit for PBMCs, and the RNeasy kit for mouse skin. TCRbeta CDR3 regions were amplified by immunoSEQ multiplex PCR using 35 Vbeta forward and 13 Jbeta reverse primers. Tofacitinib was given for 6 to 18 months, followed by 6 months of follow-up off drug to assess delayed response and recurrence. Clonality in the scalp was compared among normal scalp (n=4), patchy alopecia areata scalp (n=8), and alopecia totalis/universalis scalp (n=8). High-throughput TCRbeta sequencing was used to examine T cell clonal expansion in alopecia areata in both the C3H/HeJ mouse model and human patients. Summary of the overall study and its limitations: Compared with mice, TCR sequences shared between patients were less clear, possibly partly because of HLA diversity across the patient population. Scalp TCR repertoire analysis is complicated because resident alphabeta T cells in normal human skin are also sequenced, whereas mouse skin is dominated by gammadelta T cells. Compared with normal scalp, lesional scalp had higher clonality and more expanded CD8+ clones, particularly in alopecia totalis/universalis, a pattern that suggests antigenic drive.

Reading from cysteine to phenylalanine, the CDR3 counts 15 amino acids. Left in the record is the CDR3 DNA by itself, 45 bases read in frame from the first base. Sequences GTSNPN (CDR1) and SVGIG (CDR2) are obtained from the germline V gene (reference sequence). Library generation was performed with the immunoSEQ multiplex PCR assay. RNA was extracted from all samples and reverse transcribed into cDNA as template for TCR sequencing. SuperScript III was used to make first-strand cDNA, primed with a 2:1 mix of oligo-dT and random hexamers. Amplification bias was assessed with a synthetic immune receptor repertoire, and residual bias was removed computationally. As for how the authors treated the data: Raw reads were preprocessed to remove errors, and CDR3 was defined according to IMGT conventions as the region from the conserved cysteine to phenylalanine. To get clonality, Shannon entropy was normalized by log2 of the number of productive unique TCRs and the result was subtracted from 1. Whether scalp clones were CD4 or CD8 was inferred by matching scalp TCRbeta sequences against CD4 and CD8 repertoires sorted from blood. Imported from immuneACCESS, the table was reduced by TCRdb to in-frame sequences with V and J called. These copies leave out some clones; in studies compared against another copy, an unresolved V gene accounts for under half, and the cause of the remainder is not known. That table supplies the V and J calls and clone size; D and trimming were determined from the DNA. The sample profile shows over 85,000 clones; 35% to 50% of them were found once. Together, the top ten hold 0.79% of the sample.

The receptor was isolated from a human donor with alopecia areata. The rearrangement combines TRBV30 with TRBJ2-5, with the D gene uncertain. The material sequenced was CD4+ T cells sorted from blood. CDR3 region: CAWSYSLVFGETRYF. Read as DNA, the sequence is TGTGCCTGGAGTTATTCGTTAGTATTTGGAGAGACCCGGTACTTC.